This paragraph reports one T cell receptor (beta chain). Its antigen is not known. A read error may produce the germline difference seen at one junction end. This entry belongs to a study of breast tumors, draining lymph nodes, adjacent tissues. Samples came from axillary lymph nodes draining the breast cancer. TCRdb re-called the multiplex PCR reads with MiXCR, one entry per CDR3 protein. The sample comprises about 150,000 distinct CDR3 sequences, around 22% of which are singletons, and roughly 2.7% rests with the top ten. Regarding the study as a whole: Tumor TCR diversity was below lymph nodes but above nontumor tissue. That most tumor T cells come from lymph nodes remained unproven. Data fit most tumor T cells coming from lymph node, expanding in tumor.

Germline lookup yields CDR1 SGHVS and CDR2 FQNEAQ. This CDR3 spans 12 amino acids. The sequenced material came from axillary lymph node tissue. The chain has TRBV7-8 and TRBJ2-2; tentatively, D is TRBD2 (5 bases). The TCR comes from a female donor with breast cancer. Some clones in this sample may be carry-over from other donors' samples. The CDR3 coding sequence is TGTGTCAGCGGTTGGTCGGCCGGGGAGCTGTTTTTT. Translated: CVSGWSAGELFF.